This T cell receptor (beta chain) was obtained from a study of identifying expanded T cells in peripheral blood. Regarding the study as a whole: Technical replicates showed roughly 1.2 changed clones; two weeks roughly 16; four weeks 19.

A remark on this clone: As yet, its antigen is unknown.

Collection occurred without any documented infections or immune events in donors. Only in-frame clones appear in the TCRdb table, and some are missing; sequencing was by immunoSEQ multiplex PCR. This sample has over 100,000 clones, with roughly 88% found just once. The J segment lost 3 bases and the V segment lost 4 bases, leaving 2 bases of the junction unmatched. Germline V gene sequence: CDR1 SQVTM, CDR2 ANQGSEA. The length of the CDR3 is 12 residues. The sample comprised blood. The TCR originated in a person aged 18 to 75 in good health. The rearrangement uses TRBV29-1 and TRBJ2-7, with 8 bases matching TRBD1. CDR3 sequence: CSVGGQVYEQYF. DNA of the CDR3: TGCAGCGTTGGGGGACAGGTCTACGAGCAGTACTTC.